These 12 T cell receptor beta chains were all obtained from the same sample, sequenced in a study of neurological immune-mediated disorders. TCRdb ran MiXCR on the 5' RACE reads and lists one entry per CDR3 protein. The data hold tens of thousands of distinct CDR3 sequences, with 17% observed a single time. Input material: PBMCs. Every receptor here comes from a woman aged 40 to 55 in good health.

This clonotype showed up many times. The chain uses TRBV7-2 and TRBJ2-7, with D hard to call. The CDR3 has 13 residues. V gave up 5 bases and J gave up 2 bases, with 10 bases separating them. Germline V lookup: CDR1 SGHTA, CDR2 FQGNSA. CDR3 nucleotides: TGTGCCAGCAGCCCCCCGGCGACCTACGAGCAGTACTTC. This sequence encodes CASSPPATYEQYF. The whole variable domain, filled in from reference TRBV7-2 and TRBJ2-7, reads GAGVSQSPSNKVTEKGKDVELRCDPISGHTALYWYRQSLGQGLEFLIYFQGNSAPDKSGLPSDRFSAERTGGSVSTLTIQRTQQEDSAVYLCASSPPATYEQYFGPGTRLTVT.

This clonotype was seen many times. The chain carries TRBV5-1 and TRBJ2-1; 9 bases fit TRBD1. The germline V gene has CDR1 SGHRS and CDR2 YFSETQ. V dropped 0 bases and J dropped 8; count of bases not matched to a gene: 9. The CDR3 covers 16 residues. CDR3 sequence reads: CASSLGRDRVSDEQFF. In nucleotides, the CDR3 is TGCGCCAGCAGCTTGGGGAGGGACAGGGTCTCGGATGAGCAGTTCTTC. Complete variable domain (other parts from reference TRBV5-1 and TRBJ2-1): KAGVTQTPRYLIKTRGQQVTLSCSPISGHRSVSWYQQTPGQGLQFLFEYFSETQRNKGNFPGRFSGRQFSNSRSEMNVSTLELGDSALYLCASSLGRDRVSDEQFFGPGTRLTVL.

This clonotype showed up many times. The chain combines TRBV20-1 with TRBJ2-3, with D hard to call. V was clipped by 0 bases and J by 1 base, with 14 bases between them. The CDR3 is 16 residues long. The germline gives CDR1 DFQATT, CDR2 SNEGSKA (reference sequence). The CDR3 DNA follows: TGCAGTGCTAGAGATTGGGTGACACCTCGCACAGATACGCAGTATTTT. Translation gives CSARDWVTPRTDTQYF.

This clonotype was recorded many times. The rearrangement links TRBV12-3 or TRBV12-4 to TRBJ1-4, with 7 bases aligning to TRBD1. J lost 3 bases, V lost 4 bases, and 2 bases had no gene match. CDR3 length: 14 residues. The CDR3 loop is CASSSGTANEKLFF. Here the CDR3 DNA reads TGTGCCAGCAGTTCCGGGACAGCTAATGAAAAACTGTTTTTT.

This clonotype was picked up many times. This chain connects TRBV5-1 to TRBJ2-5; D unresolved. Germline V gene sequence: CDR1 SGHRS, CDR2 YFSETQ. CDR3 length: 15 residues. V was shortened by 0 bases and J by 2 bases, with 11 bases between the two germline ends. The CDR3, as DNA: TGCGCCAGCAGCTTGGTTTGGACGCCTCAAGAGACCCAGTACTTC. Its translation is CASSLVWTPQETQYF.

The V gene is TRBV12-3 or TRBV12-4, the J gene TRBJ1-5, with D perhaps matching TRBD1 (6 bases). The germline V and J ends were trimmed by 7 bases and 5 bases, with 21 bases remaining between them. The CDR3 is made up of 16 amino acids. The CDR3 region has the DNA TGTGCCAGCACCAAAGACTGGCAGGGGCGGTATCAGCCCCAGCATTTT. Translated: CASTKDWQGRYQPQHF.

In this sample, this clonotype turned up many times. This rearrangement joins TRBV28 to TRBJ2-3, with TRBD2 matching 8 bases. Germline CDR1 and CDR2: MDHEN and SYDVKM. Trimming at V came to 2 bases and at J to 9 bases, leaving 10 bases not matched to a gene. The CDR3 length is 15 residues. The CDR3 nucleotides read TGTGCCAGCAGTTTAGGAAAAGGCGGGGGGAACACGCAGTATTTT. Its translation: CASSLGKGGGNTQYF.

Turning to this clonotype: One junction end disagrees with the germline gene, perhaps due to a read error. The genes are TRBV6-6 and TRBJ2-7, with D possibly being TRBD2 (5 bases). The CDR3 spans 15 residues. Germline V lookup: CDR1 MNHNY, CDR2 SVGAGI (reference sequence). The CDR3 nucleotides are TGTGCCAGCAGTTACTCATGGGAGCCTGCCTACAAGCAGTACTTC. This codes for CASSYSWEPAYKQYF.

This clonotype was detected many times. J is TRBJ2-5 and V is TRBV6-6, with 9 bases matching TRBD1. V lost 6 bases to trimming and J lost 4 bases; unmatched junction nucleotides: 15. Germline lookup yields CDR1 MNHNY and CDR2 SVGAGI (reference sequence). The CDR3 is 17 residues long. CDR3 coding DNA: TGTGCCAGCAGCCAACCCCCGACAGGGGGGAGGTCAGAGACCCAGTACTTC. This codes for CASSQPPTGGRSETQYF.

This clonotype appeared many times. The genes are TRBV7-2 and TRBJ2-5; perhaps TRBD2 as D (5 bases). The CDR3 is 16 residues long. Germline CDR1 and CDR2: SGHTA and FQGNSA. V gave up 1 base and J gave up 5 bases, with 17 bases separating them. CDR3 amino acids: CASSLDSYGIRETQYF. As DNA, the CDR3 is TGTGCCAGCAGCTTAGATAGTTACGGGATAAGGGAGACCCAGTACTTC.

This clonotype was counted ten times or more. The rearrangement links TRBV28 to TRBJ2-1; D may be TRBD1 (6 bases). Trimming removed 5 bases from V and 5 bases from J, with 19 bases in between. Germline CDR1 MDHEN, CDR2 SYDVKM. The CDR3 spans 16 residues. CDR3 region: CASSPLWGKGDNEQFF. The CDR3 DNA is TGTGCCAGCAGTCCCCTATGGGGAAAGGGGGACAATGAGCAGTTCTTC.

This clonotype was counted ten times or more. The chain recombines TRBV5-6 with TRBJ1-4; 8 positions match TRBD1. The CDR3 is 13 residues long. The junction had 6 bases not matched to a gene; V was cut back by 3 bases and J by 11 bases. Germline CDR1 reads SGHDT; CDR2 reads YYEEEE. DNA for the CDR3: TGTGCCAGCAGCTCGGACAGGGAGGCGAAACTGTTTTTT. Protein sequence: CASSSDREAKLFF.